This T cell receptor (beta chain) is from a study of blood T cell repertoires in COVID-19. On the study more broadly: From T cells, B-cell-depleted T cells, or PBMCs came the material, which was cDNA or gDNA.

The length of the CDR3 is 16 residues. The V gene lost 0 bases and the J gene lost 4 bases, with 14 bases spanning the gap. CDR1 and CDR2 (germline): SGDLS, YYNGEE. How the authors handled the data: Scientists estimated how many nucleated cells there were by amplifying reference gene primers. The assay was immunoSEQ multiplex PCR, and TCRdb's table has in-frame clones only and misses some. The DNA gave D and trimming, while V, J and clone size come from that table. This repertoire shows hundreds of thousands of clones, roughly 90% found once; its top ten account for more than 1.4%. The sequence came from a woman in her 30s with active or convalescent COVID-19. The sample comprised peripheral blood. The rearrangement uses TRBV9 and TRBJ2-1; a possible D gene is TRBD1 (6 bases). The CDR3 DNA is TGTGCCAGCAGCGTAGAATCAGGGGCTCTTTACAATGAGCAGTTCTTC. This translates into CASSVESGALYNEQFF.